The next 10 T cell receptor beta chains were all read from a single sample in a study of blood T cell repertoires in COVID-19. Data came from immunoSEQ multiplex PCR; TCRdb stores just in-frame clones and leaves some out. The table records over 300,000 clones, approximately 85% of them present only once. Specimen: peripheral blood. The source of these receptors is a human donor in a cohort sampled during active COVID-19.

This clone appeared once. CDR3 sequence reads: CASSDLWDRANQPQHF. The CDR3 DNA reads TGTGCCAGCAGTGACCTTTGGGACAGGGCTAATCAGCCCCAGCATTTT. The chain uses TRBV6-1 and TRBJ1-5; 9 nucleotides agree with TRBD1. The CDR3 consists of 16 residues. V was pared by 3 bases and J by 4 bases, with 7 bases of the junction left unmatched. Germline V gives CDR1 MNHNS, CDR2 SASEGT.

The chain is built from TRBV9 and TRBJ2-7; 7 bases are shared with TRBD1. Germline lookup yields CDR1 SGDLS and CDR2 YYNGEE. The CDR3 extends over 14 amino acids. Losses at the gene ends were 2 bases for V and 2 bases for J; bases not matched to a gene: 4. The CDR3 protein is CASSVRDRAYEQYF. CDR3 sequence (DNA): TGTGCCAGCAGCGTCCGGGACAGAGCCTACGAGCAGTACTTC.

This chain joins TRBV2 and TRBJ1-5; a weak D match, TRBD1 (6 bases). The CDR3 sequence is 15 residues long. Between the trimmed V and J ends, which lost 6 bases and 2 bases, there was a span of 14 bases. Germline V gives CDR1 SNHLY, CDR2 FYNNEI. CDR3 in DNA: TGTGCCAGCAGGGCAGAGGGGGTCGGCAATCAGCCCCAGCATTTT. Residues: CASRAEGVGNQPQHF.

As for this clone: The same CDR3 is also encoded by other DNA sequences in this sample. V is TRBV5-1 and J is TRBJ2-7; D unclear. This CDR3 is 14 amino acids long. Germline assignment: CDR1 SGHRS and CDR2 YFSETQ. V lost 2 bases, J lost 0 bases, and 9 bases lay in between. The DNA of the CDR3 is TGCGCCAGCAGCTTCTCCGGGTCCTCCTACGAGCAGTACTTC. Translated, it gives CASSFSGSSYEQYF.

J is TRBJ1-1 and V is TRBV6-5; no reliable D call. The V gene's germline CDR1 is MNHEY and CDR2 SVGAGI. V was trimmed by 2 bases and J by 3 bases, leaving 13 bases between them. This CDR3 comprises 15 residues. For the CDR3, the DNA is TGTGCCAGCAGTTACCAGCCGGTCGGGGACACTGAAGCTTTCTTT. It specifies CASSYQPVGDTEAFF.

This chain uses TRBV6-5 with TRBJ2-7; 11 positions match TRBD1. CDR3 length: 14 amino acids. Germline CDR1 reads MNHEY; CDR2 reads SVGAGI. J lost 2 bases, V lost 10 bases, and 7 bases had no gene match. CDR3 protein: CAILRDRGAYEQYF. CDR3 nucleotide sequence: TGTGCCATCCTCCGGGACAGGGGGGCCTACGAGCAGTACTTC.

The chain links TRBV6-1 to TRBJ1-4; no clear D gene. The length of the CDR3 is 14 residues. Germline V gene data show CDR1 as MNHNS and CDR2 as SASEGT. Trimming removed 0 bases at V and 9 bases at J, with 11 bases between. The CDR3 DNA sequence: TGTGCCAGCAGTGAAGCGGAGGGCAGAAAAAAACTGTTTTTT. Amino acid sequence: CASSEAEGRKKLFF.

The V call is TRBV6-5, the J call TRBJ1-2; D is possibly TRBD1 (5 bases). V was shortened by 4 bases and J by 4 bases, with 10 bases between the two germline ends. CDR1 and CDR2 from the germline V gene are MNHEY and SVGAGI. CDR3 length equals 13 residues. Written as DNA, the CDR3 is TGTGCCAGCAGTTGGGGGGGTTCCTATGGCTACACCTTC. It is translated as CASSWGGSYGYTF.

CDR3 residues: CASTDRVKWFF. The CDR3 bases are TGTGCCAGCACCGACAGGGTTAAATGGTTCTTC. The chain combines TRBV12-3 or TRBV12-4 with TRBJ2-1, with TRBD1 identical over 7 bases. V lost 7 bases, J lost 15 bases, and 9 bases stayed unmatched. This CDR3 has 11 residues.

The J gene is TRBJ2-6, the V gene TRBV13, with 7 bases identical to TRBD1. Trimming at V came to 0 bases and at J to 3 bases, leaving 2 bases not matched to a gene. The CDR3 loop spans 16 amino acids. Germline lookup yields CDR1 PRHDT and CDR2 FYEKMQ (reference sequence). The DNA for the CDR3 is TGTGCCAGCAGCTTAGGAACAGGGGTTGGGGCCAACGTCCTGACTTTC. This encodes CASSLGTGVGANVLTF.